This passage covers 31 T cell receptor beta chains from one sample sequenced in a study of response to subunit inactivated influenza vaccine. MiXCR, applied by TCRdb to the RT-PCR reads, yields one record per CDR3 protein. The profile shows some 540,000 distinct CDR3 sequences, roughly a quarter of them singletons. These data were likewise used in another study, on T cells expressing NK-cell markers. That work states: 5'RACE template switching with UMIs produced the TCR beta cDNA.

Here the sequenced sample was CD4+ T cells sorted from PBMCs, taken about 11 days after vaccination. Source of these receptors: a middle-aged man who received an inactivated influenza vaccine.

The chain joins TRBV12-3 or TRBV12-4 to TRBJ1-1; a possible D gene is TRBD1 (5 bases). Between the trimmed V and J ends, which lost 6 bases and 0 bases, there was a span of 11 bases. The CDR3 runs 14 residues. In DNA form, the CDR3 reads TGTGCCAGCAGGGCGGGGGTAGTGAACACTGAAGCTTTCTTT. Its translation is CASRAGVVNTEAFF.

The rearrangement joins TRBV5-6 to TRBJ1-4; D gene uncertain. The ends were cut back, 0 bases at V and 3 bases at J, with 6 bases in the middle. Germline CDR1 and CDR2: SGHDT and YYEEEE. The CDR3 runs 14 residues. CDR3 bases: TGTGCCAGCAGCTTGGACGGACCTAATGAAAAACTGTTTTTT. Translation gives CASSLDGPNEKLFF.

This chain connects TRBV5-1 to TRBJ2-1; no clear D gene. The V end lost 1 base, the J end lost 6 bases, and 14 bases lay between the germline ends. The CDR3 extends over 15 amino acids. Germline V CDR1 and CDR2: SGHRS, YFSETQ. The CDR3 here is CASSLNLSPGNEQFF. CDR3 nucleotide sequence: TGCGCCAGCAGCTTGAATCTCTCCCCAGGCAATGAGCAGTTCTTC.

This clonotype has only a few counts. CDR3 sequence (DNA): TGTGCCAGCAGCGGGTCCCCCGTGAAGAACATTCAGTACTTC. Translating it yields CASSGSPVKNIQYF. This sequence joins TRBV6-2 or TRBV6-3 and TRBJ2-4; D gene uncertain. Germline-derived CDR1 and CDR2 are MNHEY and SVGEGT. The CDR3 is made up of 14 amino acids. Trimming removed 6 bases from V and 7 bases from J, with 16 bases in between.

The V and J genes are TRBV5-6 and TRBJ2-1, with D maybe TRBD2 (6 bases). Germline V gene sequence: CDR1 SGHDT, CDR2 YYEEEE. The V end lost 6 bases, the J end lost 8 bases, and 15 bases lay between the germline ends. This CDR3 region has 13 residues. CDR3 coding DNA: TGTGCCAGCACCGGGTGGGGGGACGATGAGCAGTTCTTC. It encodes CASTGWGDDEQFF. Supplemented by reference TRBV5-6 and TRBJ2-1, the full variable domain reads DAGVTQSPTHLIKTRGQQVTLRCSPKSGHDTVSWYQQALGQGPQFIFQYYEEEERQRGNFPDRFSGHQFPNYSSELNVNALLLGDSALYLCASTGWGDDEQFFGPGTRLTVL.

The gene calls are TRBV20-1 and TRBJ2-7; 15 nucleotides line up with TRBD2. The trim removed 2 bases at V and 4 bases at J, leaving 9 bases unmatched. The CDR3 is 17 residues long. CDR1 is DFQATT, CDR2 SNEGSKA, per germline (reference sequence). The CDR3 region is CSARRDWTSGGGYEQYF. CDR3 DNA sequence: TGCAGTGCTAGACGGGACTGGACTAGCGGGGGGGGGTACGAGCAGTACTTC.

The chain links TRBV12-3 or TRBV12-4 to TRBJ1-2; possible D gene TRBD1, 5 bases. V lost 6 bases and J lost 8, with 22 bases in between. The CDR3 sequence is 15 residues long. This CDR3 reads CASSPLGAGRGGYTF. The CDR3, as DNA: TGTGCCAGCAGCCCCCTAGGGGCAGGGAGAGGCGGCTACACCTTC.

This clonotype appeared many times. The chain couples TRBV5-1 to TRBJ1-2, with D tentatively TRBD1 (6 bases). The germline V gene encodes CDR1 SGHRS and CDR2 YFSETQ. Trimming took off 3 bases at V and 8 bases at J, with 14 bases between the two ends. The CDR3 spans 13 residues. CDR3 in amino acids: CASSWGAENGYTF. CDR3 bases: TGCGCCAGCAGCTGGGGGGCGGAAAACGGCTACACCTTC.

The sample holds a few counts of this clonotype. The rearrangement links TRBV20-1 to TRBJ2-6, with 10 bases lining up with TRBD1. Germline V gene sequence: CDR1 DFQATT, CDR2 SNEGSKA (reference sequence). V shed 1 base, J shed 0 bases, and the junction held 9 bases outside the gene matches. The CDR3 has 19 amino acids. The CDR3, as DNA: TGCAGTGCTAGAGTAAGGGACAGGGGAACTCTCTCTGGGGCCAACGTCCTGACTTTC. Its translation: CSARVRDRGTLSGANVLTF.

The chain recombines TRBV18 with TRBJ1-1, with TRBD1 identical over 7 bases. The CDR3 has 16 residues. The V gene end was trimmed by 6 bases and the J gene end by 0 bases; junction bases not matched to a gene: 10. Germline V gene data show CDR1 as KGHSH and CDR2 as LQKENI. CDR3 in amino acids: CASSPRQGGVNTEAFF. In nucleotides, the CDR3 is TGTGCCAGCTCGCCCAGACAGGGTGGCGTGAACACTGAAGCTTTCTTT.

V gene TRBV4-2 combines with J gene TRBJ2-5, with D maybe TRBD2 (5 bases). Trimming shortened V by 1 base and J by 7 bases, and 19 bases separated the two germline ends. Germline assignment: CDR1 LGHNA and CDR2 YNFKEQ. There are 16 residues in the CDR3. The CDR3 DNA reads TGTGCCAGCAGCCAAGCGGGATCAGAGGACTCGAGGACCCAGTACTTC. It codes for CASSQAGSEDSRTQYF.

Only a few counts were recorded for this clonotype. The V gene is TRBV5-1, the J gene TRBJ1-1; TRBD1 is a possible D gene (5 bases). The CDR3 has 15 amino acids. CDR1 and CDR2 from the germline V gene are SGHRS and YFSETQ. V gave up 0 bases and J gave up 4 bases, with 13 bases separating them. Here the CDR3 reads CASSLDLGEVTEAFF. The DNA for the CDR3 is TGCGCCAGCAGCTTGGATTTGGGGGAGGTCACTGAAGCTTTCTTT.

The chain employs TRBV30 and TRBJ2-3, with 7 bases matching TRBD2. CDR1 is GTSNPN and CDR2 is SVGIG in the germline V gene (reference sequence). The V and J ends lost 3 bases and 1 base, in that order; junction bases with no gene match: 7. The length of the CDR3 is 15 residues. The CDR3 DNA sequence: TGTGCCTGGAGGCCCATAGCGGGCGGCACAGATACGCAGTATTTT. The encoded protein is CAWRPIAGGTDTQYF. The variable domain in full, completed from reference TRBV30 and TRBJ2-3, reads SQTIHQWPATLVQPVGSPLSLECTVEGTSNPNLYWYRQAAGRGLQLLFYSVGIGQISSEVPQNLSASRPQDRQFILSSKKLLLSDSGFYLCAWRPIAGGTDTQYFGPGTRLTVL.

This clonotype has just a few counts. The CDR3 DNA reads TGTGCCAGCTCACTTGGACTAGCGGGAGGGATCATTCAAGAGACCCAGTACTTC. This gives the protein CASSLGLAGGIIQETQYF. This rearrangement joins TRBV18 to TRBJ2-5; 15 bases line up with TRBD2. The CDR3 runs 18 residues. CDR1 and CDR2 from the germline V gene are KGHSH and LQKENI. Trimming took 4 bases from V and 2 from J; bases not matched to a gene: 8.

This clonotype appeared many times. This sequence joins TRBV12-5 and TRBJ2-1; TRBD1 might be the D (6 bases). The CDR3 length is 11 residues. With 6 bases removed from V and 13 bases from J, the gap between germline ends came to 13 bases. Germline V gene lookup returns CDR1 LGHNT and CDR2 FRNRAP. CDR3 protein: CASGMGQNQFF. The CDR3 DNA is TGTGCTAGTGGGATGGGACAAAACCAGTTCTTC.

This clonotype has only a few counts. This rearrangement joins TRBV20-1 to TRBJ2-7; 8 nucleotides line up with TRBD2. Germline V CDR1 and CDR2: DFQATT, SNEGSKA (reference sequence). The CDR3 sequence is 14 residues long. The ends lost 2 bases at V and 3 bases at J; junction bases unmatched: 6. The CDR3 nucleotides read TGCAGTGCTAGACGCACTAGCGGCGACTACGAGCAGTACTTC. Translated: CSARRTSGDYEQYF.

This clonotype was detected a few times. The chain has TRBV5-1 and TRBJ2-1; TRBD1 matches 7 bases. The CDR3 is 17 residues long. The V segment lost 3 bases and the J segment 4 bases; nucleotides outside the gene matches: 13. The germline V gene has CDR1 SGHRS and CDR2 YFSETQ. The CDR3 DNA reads TGCGCCAGCAGCTCACGGACAGGTGGGGGCCTGTACAATGAGCAGTTCTTC. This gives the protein CASSSRTGGGLYNEQFF. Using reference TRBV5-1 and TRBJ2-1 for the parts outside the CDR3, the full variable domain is KAGVTQTPRYLIKTRGQQVTLSCSPISGHRSVSWYQQTPGQGLQFLFEYFSETQRNKGNFPGRFSGRQFSNSRSEMNVSTLELGDSALYLCASSSRTGGGLYNEQFFGPGTRLTVL.

Here the CDR3 reads CSAFRDRGSYEQYF. In nucleotides, the CDR3 is TGCAGTGCTTTCCGGGACAGAGGATCCTACGAGCAGTACTTC. The rearrangement links TRBV20-1 to TRBJ2-7; 7 nucleotides agree with TRBD1. Germline lookup yields CDR1 DFQATT and CDR2 SNEGSKA (reference sequence). Losses at the gene ends were 5 bases for V and 1 base for J; bases not matched to a gene: 8. The CDR3 is 14 amino acids.

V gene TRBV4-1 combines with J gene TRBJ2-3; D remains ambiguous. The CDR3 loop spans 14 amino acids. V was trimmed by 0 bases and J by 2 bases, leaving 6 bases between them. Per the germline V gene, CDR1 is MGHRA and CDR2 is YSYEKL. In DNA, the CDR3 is TGCGCCAGCAGCCAAGACCGACCCACAGATACGCAGTATTTT. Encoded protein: CASSQDRPTDTQYF.

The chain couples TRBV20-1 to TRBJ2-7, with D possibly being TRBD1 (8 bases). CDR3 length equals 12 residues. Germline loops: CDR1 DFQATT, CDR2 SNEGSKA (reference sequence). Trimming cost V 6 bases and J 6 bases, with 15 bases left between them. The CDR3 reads CSAQQGGSEQYF. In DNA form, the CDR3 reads TGCAGTGCGCAACAGGGGGGGAGCGAGCAGTACTTC.

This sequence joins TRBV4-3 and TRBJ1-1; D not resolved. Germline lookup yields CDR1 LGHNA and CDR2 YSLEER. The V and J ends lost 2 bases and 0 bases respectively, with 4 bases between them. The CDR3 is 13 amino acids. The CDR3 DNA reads TGCGCCAGCAGCCAAAAAATGAACACTGAAGCTTTCTTT. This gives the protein CASSQKMNTEAFF.

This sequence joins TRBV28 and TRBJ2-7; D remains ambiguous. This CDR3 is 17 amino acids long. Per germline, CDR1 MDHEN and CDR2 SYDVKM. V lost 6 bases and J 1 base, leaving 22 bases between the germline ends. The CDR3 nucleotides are TGTGCCAGCAGCCTGTTTGGCGGAAGTAGTGTTTCCTACGAGCAGTACTTC. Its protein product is CASSLFGGSSVSYEQYF. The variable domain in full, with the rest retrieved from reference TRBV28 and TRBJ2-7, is DVKVTQSSRYLVKRTGEKVFLECVQDMDHENMFWYRQDPGLGLRLIYFSYDVKMKEKGDIPEGYSVSREKKERFSLILESASTNQTSMYLCASSLFGGSSVSYEQYFGPGTRLTVT.

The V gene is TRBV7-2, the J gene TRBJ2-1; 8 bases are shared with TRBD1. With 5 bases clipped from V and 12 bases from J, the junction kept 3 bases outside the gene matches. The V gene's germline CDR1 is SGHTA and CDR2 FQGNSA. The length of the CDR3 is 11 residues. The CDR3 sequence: CASSPDRGQFF. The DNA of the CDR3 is TGTGCCAGCAGCCCAGACAGGGGGCAGTTCTTC.

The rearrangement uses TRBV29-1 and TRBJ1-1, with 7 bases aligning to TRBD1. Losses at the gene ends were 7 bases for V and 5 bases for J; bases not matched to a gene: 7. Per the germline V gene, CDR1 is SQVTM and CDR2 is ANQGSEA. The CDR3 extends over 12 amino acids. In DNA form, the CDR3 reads TGCAGCGGCAGACAGGGAGGAACTGAAGCTTTCTTT. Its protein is CSGRQGGTEAFF.

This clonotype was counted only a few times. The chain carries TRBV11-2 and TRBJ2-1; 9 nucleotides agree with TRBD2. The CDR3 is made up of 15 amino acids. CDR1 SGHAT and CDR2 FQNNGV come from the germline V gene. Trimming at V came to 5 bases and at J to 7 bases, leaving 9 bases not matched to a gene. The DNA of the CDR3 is TGTGCCAGCAGCCAGACTAGCGGCTATACAAATGAGCAGTTCTTC. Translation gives CASSQTSGYTNEQFF.

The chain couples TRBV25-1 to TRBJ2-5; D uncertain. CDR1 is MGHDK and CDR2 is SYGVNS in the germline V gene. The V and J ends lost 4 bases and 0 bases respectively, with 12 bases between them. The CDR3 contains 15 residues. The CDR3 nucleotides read TGTGCCAGCAGTGCCCAATCTACGTACCAAGAGACCCAGTACTTC. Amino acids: CASSAQSTYQETQYF.

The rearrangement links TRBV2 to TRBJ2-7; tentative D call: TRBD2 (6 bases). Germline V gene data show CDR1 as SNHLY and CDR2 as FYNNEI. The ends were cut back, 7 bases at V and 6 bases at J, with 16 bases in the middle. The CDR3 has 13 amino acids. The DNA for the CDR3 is TGTGCCAGCATTGGAGGGACCATCTCCGAGCAGTACTTC. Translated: CASIGGTISEQYF. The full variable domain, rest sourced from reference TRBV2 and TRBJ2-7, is EPEVTQTPSHQVTQMGQEVILRCVPISNHLYFYWYRQILGQKVEFLVSFYNNEISEKSEIFDDQFSVERPDGSNFTLKIRSTKLEDSAMYFCASIGGTISEQYFGPGTRLTVT.

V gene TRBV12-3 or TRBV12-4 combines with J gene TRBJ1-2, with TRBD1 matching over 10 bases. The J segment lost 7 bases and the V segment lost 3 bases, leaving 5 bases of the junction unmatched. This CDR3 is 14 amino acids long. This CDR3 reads CASSFPDRGAGYTF. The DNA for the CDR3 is TGTGCCAGCAGTTTTCCGGACAGGGGGGCTGGCTACACCTTC.

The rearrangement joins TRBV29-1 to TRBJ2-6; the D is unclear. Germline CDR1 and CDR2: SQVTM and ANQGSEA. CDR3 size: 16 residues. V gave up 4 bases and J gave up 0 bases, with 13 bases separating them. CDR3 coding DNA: TGCAGCGTTGGGGGAAGGAGAACCTCTGGGGCCAACGTCCTGACTTTC. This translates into CSVGGRRTSGANVLTF.

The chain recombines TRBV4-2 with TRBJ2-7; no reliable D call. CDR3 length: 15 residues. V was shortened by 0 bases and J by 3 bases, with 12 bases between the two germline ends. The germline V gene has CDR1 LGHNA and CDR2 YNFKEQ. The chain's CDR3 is CASSQDYSYIYEQYF. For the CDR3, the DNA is TGTGCCAGCAGCCAAGATTACAGTTATATCTACGAGCAGTACTTC.

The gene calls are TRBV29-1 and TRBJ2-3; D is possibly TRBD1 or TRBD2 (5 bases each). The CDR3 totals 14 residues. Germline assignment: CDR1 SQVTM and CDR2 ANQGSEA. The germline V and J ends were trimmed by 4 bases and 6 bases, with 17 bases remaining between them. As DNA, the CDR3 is TGCAGCGTTGGGGCGGGCCTTGAGGGGGATACGCAGTATTTT. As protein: CSVGAGLEGDTQYF.